These 8 T cell receptor beta chains were all obtained from the same sample, sequenced in a study of T cells in Graves' hyperthyroidism and ophthalmopathy. Template material for amplifying TCR beta CDR3 regions consisted of RNA transcripts. A set of HTBI primers served as the primers for a first-round RT-PCR of the TCR CDR3. Each CDR3 protein gets one entry after TCRdb re-called the multiplex PCR reads with MiXCR. The sample has about 210,000 distinct CDR3 sequences, under 20% seen once. The sample comprised blood. The receptors stem from a man aged 45 to 65 with Graves' hyperthyroidism.

This clonotype has just a few counts. The chain combines TRBV10-3 with TRBJ1-1; no clear D. V was cut by 1 base and J by 3 bases, with 6 bases left in between. This CDR3 has 13 amino acids. Germline V lookup: CDR1 ENHRY, CDR2 SYGVKD. The CDR3, as DNA: TGTGCCATCAGTGAGTATGGGGACACTGAAGCTTTCTTT. Translated, it gives CAISEYGDTEAFF.

This clonotype has just a few counts. The chain links TRBV6-2 or TRBV6-3 to TRBJ1-1, with D possibly TRBD1 on 5 matching bases. CDR1 MNHEY and CDR2 SVGEGT come from the germline V gene. This CDR3 is 13 amino acids long. V was shortened by 5 bases and J by 3 bases, with 10 bases between the two germline ends. This chain's CDR3 is CASSDRPDTEAFF. In DNA, the CDR3 is TGTGCCAGCAGTGACAGACCGGACACTGAAGCTTTCTTT.

This clonotype was detected many times. V is TRBV7-2 and J is TRBJ2-1; perhaps TRBD2 as D (6 bases). Germline CDR1 is SGHTA and CDR2 is FQGNSA. The length of the CDR3 is 14 residues. With 5 bases removed from V and 4 bases from J, the gap between germline ends came to 12 bases. The CDR3 coding sequence is TGTGCCAGCAGCAGACTAGGGATATACAATGAGCAGTTCTTC. It yields the protein CASSRLGIYNEQFF.

This clonotype was counted many times. Here the CDR3 reads CSAYWGEAGFEQFF. The CDR3 DNA follows: TGCAGTGCTTACTGGGGGGAAGCGGGATTTGAGCAGTTCTTC. The rearrangement links TRBV20-1 to TRBJ2-1; TRBD2 agrees at 7 bases. CDR1 DFQATT and CDR2 SNEGSKA come from the germline V gene (reference sequence). This CDR3 spans 14 amino acids. The V and J ends lost 5 bases and 9 bases, in that order; junction bases with no gene match: 13.

Regarding this clonotype: A much larger clone lies a single base off, so this may be a read error. The chain recombines TRBV2 with TRBJ1-6, with TRBD1 identical over 10 bases. CDR1 is SNHLY, CDR2 FYNNEI, per germline. V shed 7 bases and J 7 bases; nucleotides not matched to a gene: 4. This CDR3 region has 14 residues. The CDR3 DNA follows: TGTGCCAGCACTCCGGGACAGGGGAATTCACCCCTCCACTTT. Translation gives CASTPGQGNSPLHF.

This clonotype turned up a few times. V usage is TRBV11-3 and J usage is TRBJ1-3, with a tentative D call TRBD1 (5 bases). The CDR3 totals 16 residues. V was cut by 1 base and J by 0 bases, with 10 bases left in between. The V gene's germline CDR1 is SGHNT and CDR2 YENEEA. The CDR3 reads CASSLAQGRSGNTIYF. The CDR3 DNA reads TGTGCCAGCAGCTTAGCCCAGGGCCGCTCTGGAAACACCATATATTTT.

Note on this clonotype: One end of the junction does not line up with germline, which may come from a read error. The chain has TRBV10-1 and TRBJ2-7; 14 nucleotides match TRBD2. Germline CDR1 reads WNHNN; CDR2 reads SYGVQD (reference sequence). The CDR3 spans 21 residues. Here the CDR3 DNA reads TGTGCCATCAGTTCCTCCGGGACTAGCGGGAGAGCCCTGGGGCCCTACAATGAGCAGTACTTC. Translation: CAISSSGTSGRALGPYNEQYF.

This clonotype has just a few counts. J is TRBJ2-3 and V is TRBV7-6; the D is unclear. CDR3 length: 16 residues. Germline lookup yields CDR1 SGHVS and CDR2 FNYEAQ. Trimming stripped 5 bases from V and 7 bases from J, with 22 bases between. The CDR3 region has the DNA TGTGCCAGCAGCCTTCGATCAGGAACAGAACGTCATACGCAGTATTTT. It is translated as CASSLRSGTERHTQYF.